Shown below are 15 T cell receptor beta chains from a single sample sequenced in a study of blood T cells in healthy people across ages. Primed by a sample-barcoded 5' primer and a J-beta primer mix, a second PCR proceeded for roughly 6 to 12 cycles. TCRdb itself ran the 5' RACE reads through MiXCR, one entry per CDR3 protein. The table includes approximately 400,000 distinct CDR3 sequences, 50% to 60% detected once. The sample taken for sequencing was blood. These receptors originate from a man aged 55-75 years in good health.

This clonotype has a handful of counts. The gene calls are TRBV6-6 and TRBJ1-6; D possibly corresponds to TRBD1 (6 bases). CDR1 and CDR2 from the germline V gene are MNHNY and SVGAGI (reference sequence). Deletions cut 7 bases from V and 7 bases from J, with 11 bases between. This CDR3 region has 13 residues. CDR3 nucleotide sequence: TGTGCCAGCAAACAGGGTTCCAATTCACCCCTCCACTTT. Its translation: CASKQGSNSPLHF.

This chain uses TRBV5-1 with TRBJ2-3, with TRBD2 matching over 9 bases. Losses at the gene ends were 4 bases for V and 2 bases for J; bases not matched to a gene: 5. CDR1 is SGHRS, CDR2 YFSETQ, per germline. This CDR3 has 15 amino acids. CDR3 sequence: CASSPSGRTTDTQYF. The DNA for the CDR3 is TGCGCCAGCAGCCCCAGCGGGAGGACCACAGATACGCAGTATTTT.

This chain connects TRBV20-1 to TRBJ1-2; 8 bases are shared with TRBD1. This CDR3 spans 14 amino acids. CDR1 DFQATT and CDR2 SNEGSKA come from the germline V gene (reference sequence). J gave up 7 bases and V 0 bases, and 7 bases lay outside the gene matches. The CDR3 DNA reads TGCAGTGCTAGAGACCGACAGGGGAAAGTTGGCTACACCTTC. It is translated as CSARDRQGKVGYTF.

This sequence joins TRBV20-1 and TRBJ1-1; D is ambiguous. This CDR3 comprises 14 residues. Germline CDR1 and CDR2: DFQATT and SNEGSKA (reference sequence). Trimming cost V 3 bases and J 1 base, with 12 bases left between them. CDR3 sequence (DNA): TGCAGTGCTAGGGCCGGACGGAGGAACACTGAAGCTTTCTTT. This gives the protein CSARAGRRNTEAFF.

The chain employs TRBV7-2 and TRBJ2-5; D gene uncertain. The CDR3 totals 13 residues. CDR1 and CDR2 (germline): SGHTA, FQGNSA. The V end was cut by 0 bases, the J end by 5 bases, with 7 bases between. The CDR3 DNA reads TGTGCCAGCAGCTTAGCTAGTTTGGAGACCCAGTACTTC. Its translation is CASSLASLETQYF.

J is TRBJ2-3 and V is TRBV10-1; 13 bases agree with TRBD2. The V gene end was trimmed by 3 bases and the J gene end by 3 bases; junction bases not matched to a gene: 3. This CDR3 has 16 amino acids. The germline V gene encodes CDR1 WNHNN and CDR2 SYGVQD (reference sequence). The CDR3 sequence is CASSELAGGPTDTQYF. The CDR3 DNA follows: TGCGCCAGCAGTGAACTAGCGGGGGGGCCGACAGATACGCAGTATTTT.

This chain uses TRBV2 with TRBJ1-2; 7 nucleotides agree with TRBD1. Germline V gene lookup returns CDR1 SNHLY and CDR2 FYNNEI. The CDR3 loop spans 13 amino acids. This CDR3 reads CVSRGDSSDGYTF. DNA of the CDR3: TGTGTCAGTCGGGGGGACAGTTCTGATGGCTACACCTTC.

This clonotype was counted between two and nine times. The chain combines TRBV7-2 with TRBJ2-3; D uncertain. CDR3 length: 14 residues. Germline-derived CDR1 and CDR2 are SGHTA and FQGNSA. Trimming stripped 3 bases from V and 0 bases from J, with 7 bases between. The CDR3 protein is CASSFRQSTDTQYF. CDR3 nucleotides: TGTGCCAGCAGCTTTCGACAAAGCACAGATACGCAGTATTTT. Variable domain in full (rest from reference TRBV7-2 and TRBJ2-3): GAGVSQSPSNKVTEKGKDVELRCDPISGHTALYWYRQSLGQGLEFLIYFQGNSAPDKSGLPSDRFSAERTGGSVSTLTIQRTQQEDSAVYLCASSFRQSTDTQYFGPGTRLTVL.

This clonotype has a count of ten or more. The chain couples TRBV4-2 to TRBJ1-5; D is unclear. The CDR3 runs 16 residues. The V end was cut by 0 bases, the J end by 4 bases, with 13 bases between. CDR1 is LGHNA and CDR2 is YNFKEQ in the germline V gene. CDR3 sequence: CASSQEATGMNQPQHF. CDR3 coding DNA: TGTGCCAGCAGCCAAGAGGCTACGGGGATGAATCAGCCCCAGCATTTT.

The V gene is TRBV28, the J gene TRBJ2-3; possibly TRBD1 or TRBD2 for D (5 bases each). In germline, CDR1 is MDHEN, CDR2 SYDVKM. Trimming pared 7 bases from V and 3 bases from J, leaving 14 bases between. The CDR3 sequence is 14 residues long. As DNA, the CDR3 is TGTGCCAGCACTCGAGCCAGGGAGACAGATACGCAGTATTTT. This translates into CASTRARETDTQYF. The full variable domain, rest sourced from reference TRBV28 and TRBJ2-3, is DVKVTQSSRYLVKRTGEKVFLECVQDMDHENMFWYRQDPGLGLRLIYFSYDVKMKEKGDIPEGYSVSREKKERFSLILESASTNQTSMYLCASTRARETDTQYFGPGTRLTVL.

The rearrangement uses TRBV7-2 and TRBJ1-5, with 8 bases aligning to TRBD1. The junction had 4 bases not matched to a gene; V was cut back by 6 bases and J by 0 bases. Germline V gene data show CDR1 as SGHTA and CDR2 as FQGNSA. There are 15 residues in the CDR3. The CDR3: CASSPTGGSNQPQHF. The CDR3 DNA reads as TGTGCCAGCAGTCCTACAGGGGGTAGCAATCAGCCCCAGCATTTT.

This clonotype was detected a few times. This CDR3 is CASSLGYYEQYF. The CDR3 DNA reads as TGTGCCAGCAGCCTAGGGTACTACGAGCAGTACTTC. The rearrangement joins TRBV7-9 to TRBJ2-7; D is ambiguous. The CDR3 runs to 12 residues. The germline V and J ends were trimmed by 5 bases and 3 bases, with 8 bases remaining between them. Germline loops: CDR1 SEHNR, CDR2 FQNEAQ (reference sequence).

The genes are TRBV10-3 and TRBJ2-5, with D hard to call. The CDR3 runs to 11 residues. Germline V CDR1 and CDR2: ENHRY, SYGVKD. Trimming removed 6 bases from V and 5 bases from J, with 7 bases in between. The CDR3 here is CAIRTGETQYF. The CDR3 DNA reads TGTGCCATCAGGACCGGGGAGACCCAGTACTTC.

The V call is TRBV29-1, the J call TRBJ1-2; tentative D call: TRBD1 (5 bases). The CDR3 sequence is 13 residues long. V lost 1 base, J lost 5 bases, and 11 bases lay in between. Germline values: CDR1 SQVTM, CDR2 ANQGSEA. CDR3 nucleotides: TGCAGCGTTGAAGGGGGCCTCCAGTATGGCTACACCTTC. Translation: CSVEGGLQYGYTF. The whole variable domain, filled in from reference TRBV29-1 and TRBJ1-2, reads SAVISQKPSRDICQRGTSLTIQCQVDSQVTMMFWYRQQPGQSLTLIATANQGSEATYESGFVIDKFPISRPNLTFSTLTVSNMSPEDSSIYLCSVEGGLQYGYTFGSGTRLTVV.

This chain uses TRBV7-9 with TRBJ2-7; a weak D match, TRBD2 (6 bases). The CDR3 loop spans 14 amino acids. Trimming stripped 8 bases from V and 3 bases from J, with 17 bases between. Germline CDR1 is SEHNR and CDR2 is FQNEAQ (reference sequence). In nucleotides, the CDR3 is TGTGCCAGCCAACCCGGTCGCGGGGACTACGAGCAGTACTTC. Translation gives CASQPGRGDYEQYF.